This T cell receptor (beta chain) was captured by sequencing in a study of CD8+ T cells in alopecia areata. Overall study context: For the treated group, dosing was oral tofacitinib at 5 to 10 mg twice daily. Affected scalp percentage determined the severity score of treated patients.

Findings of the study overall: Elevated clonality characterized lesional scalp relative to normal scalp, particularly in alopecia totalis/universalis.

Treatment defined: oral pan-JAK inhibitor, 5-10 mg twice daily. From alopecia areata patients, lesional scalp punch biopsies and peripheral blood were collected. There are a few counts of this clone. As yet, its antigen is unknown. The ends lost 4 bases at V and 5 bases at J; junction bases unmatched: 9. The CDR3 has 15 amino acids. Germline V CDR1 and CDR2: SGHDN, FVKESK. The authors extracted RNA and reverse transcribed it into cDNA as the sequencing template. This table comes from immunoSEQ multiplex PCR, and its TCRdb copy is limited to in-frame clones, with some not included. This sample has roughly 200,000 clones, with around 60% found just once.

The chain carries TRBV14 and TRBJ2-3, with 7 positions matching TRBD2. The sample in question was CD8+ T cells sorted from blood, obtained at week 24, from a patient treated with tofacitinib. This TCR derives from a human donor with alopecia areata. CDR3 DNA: TGTGCCAGCAGCCGTAGCGGGTCAGGAAGAGATACGCAGTATTTT. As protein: CASSRSGSGRDTQYF.